Given below is one T cell receptor (beta chain) in context. The sample comes from a study of blood T cell repertoires in COVID-19. Whole-study context: Acute and convalescent COVID-19 samples came from the United States, Italy and Spain. The analysed material was cDNA or gDNA that came from T cells, B-cell-depleted T cells, or PBMCs.

Per the original methods: Counts of nucleated cells, estimated from reference gene primer amplification, were obtained. The assay was immunoSEQ multiplex PCR, and TCRdb's table has in-frame clones only and misses some. The V and J calls and the clone size are those of that table, but D and trimming were determined from the DNA. The sample includes about 90,000 clones, over 80% of them seen just once. Trimming took 0 bases from V and 7 from J, leaving 10 bases between them. The CDR3 has 14 amino acids. The germline gives CDR1 SGDLS, CDR2 YYNGEE. The specimen was peripheral blood. This TCR was recovered from a human donor with active COVID-19. The donor label of this sample is uncertain. The chain uses TRBV9 and TRBJ2-2, with D maybe TRBD2 (5 bases). CDR3: CASSVGLALGELFF. The CDR3 nucleotides are TGTGCCAGCAGCGTAGGGCTAGCACTCGGGGAGCTGTTTTTT. The full variable domain, completed using reference TRBV9 and TRBJ2-2, is DSGVTQTPKHLITATGQRVTLRCSPRSGDLSVYWYQQSLDQGLQFLIQYYNGEERAKGNILERFSAQQFPDLHSELNLSSLELGDSALYFCASSVGLALGELFFGEGSRLTVL.